These T cell receptor beta chains were read from a single sample in a study of tumor-infiltrating lymphocytes in primary liver carcinoma. Via MiXCR, TCRdb re-called the multiplex PCR reads, giving one row per CDR3 protein. The sample includes 300,000 to 400,000 distinct CDR3 sequences, 65% of them seen just once. Sequenced: peripheral blood. Receptor source: a man aged 40-49 years with primary liver carcinoma and hepatitis B virus infection. Each CDR3 is given with its conserved first and last residue. The D gene is left open where the match is weak. Only some rows state a clone size, as once, few, many or a class for expanded clones.

CDR3nt: TGTGCCAGCGGCCCTAGGACTAGCGGTTCCTGCGAGCAGTGCTTC
CDR3aa: CASGPRTSGSCEQCF
d_gene: TRBD2
j_gene: TRBJ2-7
abundance: NA
v_gene: TRBV11-2

CDR3nt: TGTGCCAGCAGTTACCTGGGACTAGCACCCCCCGACAATGAGCAGTTCTTC
CDR3aa: CASSYLGLAPPDNEQFF
d_gene: TRBD2
j_gene: TRBJ2-1
abundance: NA
v_gene: TRBV6-6

CDR3nt: TGTGCCGACAGCCCCCCGGGACTAGCGGATTACAATGAGCAGTTCTTC
CDR3aa: CADSPPGLADYNEQFF
d_gene: TRBD2
j_gene: TRBJ2-1
abundance: once
v_gene: TRBV11-2

CDR3nt: TGTGCCAGCAGGAGAGAAGGGAAAGATACGCAGTATTTT
CDR3aa: CASRREGKDTQYF
d_gene: NA
j_gene: TRBJ2-3
abundance: many
v_gene: TRBV6-1

CDR3nt: TGTGTCAGCAGCCCTCAAAACTTAAATGAGCAGTTCTTC
CDR3aa: CVSSPQNLNEQFF
d_gene: NA
j_gene: TRBJ2-1
abundance: NA
v_gene: TRBV11-2

CDR3nt: TGCGCCAGCAGCCAACCCACTAGCGGGCGAAGAGAAATCGGGGAGCTGTTTTTT
CDR3aa: CASSQPTSGRREIGELFF
d_gene: TRBD2
j_gene: TRBJ2-2
abundance: NA
v_gene: TRBV4-3

CDR3nt: TGTGCCAGCAGTGGGGCTCTGGGGCAGCGGACGCACGAGCAGTACTTC
CDR3aa: CASSGALGQRTHEQYF
d_gene: NA
j_gene: TRBJ2-7
abundance: many
v_gene: TRBV6-1

CDR3nt: TGTGCCAGCGGCTTTCGGCCCCAAGAGACACAGTACTTC
CDR3aa: CASGFRPQETQYF
d_gene: NA
j_gene: TRBJ2-5
abundance: NA
v_gene: TRBV11-2

CDR3nt: TGTGTCAGCAGCCGCGTGGCTATAGCGGGAGGCTCAGATACGCAGTATTTT
CDR3aa: CVSSRVAIAGGSDTQYF
d_gene: TRBD2
j_gene: TRBJ2-3
abundance: once
v_gene: TRBV6-5

CDR3nt: TGTGCTAGCAGCCAGGGACTAAACTCCTATAATTCACCCCCCCACTTT
CDR3aa: CASSQGLNSYNSPPHF
d_gene: NA
j_gene: TRBJ1-6
abundance: NA
v_gene: TRBV11-2

CDR3nt: TGTGCCAGCAGTCTATATAGCGGGAGGGCCCCATATACGCAGTATTTT
CDR3aa: CASSLYSGRAPYTQYF
d_gene: TRBD2
j_gene: TRBJ2-3
abundance: NA
v_gene: TRBV11-2

CDR3nt: TGTGCCAGCTCCGGGACCGTGACCTACGAGCAGTACTTC
CDR3aa: CASSGTVTYEQYF
d_gene: NA
j_gene: TRBJ2-7
abundance: NA
v_gene: TRBV11-1

CDR3nt: TGTGCCGGCAGCTTAGGCAGAAACTGGGGGGATACGCAGTATTTT
CDR3aa: CAGSLGRNWGDTQYF
d_gene: NA
j_gene: TRBJ2-3
abundance: many
v_gene: TRBV11-3

CDR3nt: TGTGCCAGCATCAACCTATCGGGGGGGTATTACGAGCAGTACTTC
CDR3aa: CASINLSGGYYEQYF
d_gene: TRBD2
j_gene: TRBJ2-7
abundance: many
v_gene: TRBV6-5

CDR3nt: TGTGCCATCAAGGAATCCTACGAGCAGTACTTC
CDR3aa: CAIKESYEQYF
d_gene: NA
j_gene: TRBJ2-7
abundance: many
v_gene: TRBV10-3

CDR3nt: TGTGCCAACAGACAAGTGGATGCAGCGAGGGAGTATTTT
CDR3aa: CANRQVDAAREYF
d_gene: NA
j_gene: TRBJ2-3
abundance: NA
v_gene: TRBV6-5

CDR3nt: TGCAGCGTTGACAACCCCGGGACAGCAGTCAACATTCAGTACTTC
CDR3aa: CSVDNPGTAVNIQYF
d_gene: TRBD1
j_gene: TRBJ2-4
abundance: NA
v_gene: TRBV29-1

CDR3nt: TGTGCCACCAGTTATCGGGGCCGAACGAACACCGGGGAGCTGTTTTTT
CDR3aa: CATSYRGRTNTGELFF
d_gene: NA
j_gene: TRBJ2-2
abundance: NA
v_gene: TRBV6-2/TRBV6-3

CDR3nt: TGTGCCAGCAGTCCCCGCAGGAGAGTTGCGGGAGGCAACAATGAGCAGTTCTTC
CDR3aa: CASSPRRRVAGGNNEQFF
d_gene: TRBD2
j_gene: TRBJ2-1
abundance: many
v_gene: TRBV6-5

CDR3nt: TGCGCCAGCAATGAGCGTGTGGGCCGCACCGGGGAGCTGTTTTTT
CDR3aa: CASNERVGRTGELFF
d_gene: NA
j_gene: TRBJ2-2
abundance: NA
v_gene: TRBV10-1

CDR3nt: TGCGCCAGCATACCGACAGGGGAAGATACGCAGTATTTT
CDR3aa: CASIPTGEDTQYF
d_gene: TRBD1
j_gene: TRBJ2-3
abundance: NA
v_gene: TRBV10-2

CDR3nt: TGTGCCAGCAGCTTAAGTCGACAGGGCCATGAGCAGTTCTTC
CDR3aa: CASSLSRQGHEQFF
d_gene: TRBD1
j_gene: TRBJ2-1
abundance: NA
v_gene: TRBV7-3

CDR3nt: TGCAGCGGGCGACTAGGCCCAGATACGCAGTATTTT
CDR3aa: CSGRLGPDTQYF
d_gene: NA
j_gene: TRBJ2-3
abundance: many
v_gene: TRBV29-1

CDR3nt: TGCGCCATCAGACTAAGCGGGAGCTGCGAGCAGTACTTC
CDR3aa: CAIRLSGSCEQYF
d_gene: TRBD2
j_gene: TRBJ2-7
abundance: NA
v_gene: TRBV10-3

CDR3nt: TGTGCCAGCAGCCTCGGTCATAACTATGGCTACACCTTC
CDR3aa: CASSLGHNYGYTF
d_gene: NA
j_gene: TRBJ1-2
abundance: many
v_gene: TRBV11-2

CDR3nt: TGTGCCAGCGGGGAGGGCAGGGTATTCCGTCCAGATACGCAGTATTTT
CDR3aa: CASGEGRVFRPDTQYF
d_gene: TRBD2
j_gene: TRBJ2-3
abundance: NA
v_gene: TRBV6-1